Here is one TCR beta chain with its context. This record comes from a study of blood T cell repertoires in COVID-19. Study information: Specimens from acute and convalescent COVID-19 originated in the United States, Italy and Spain. T cells, B-cell-depleted T cells, or PBMCs supplied cDNA or gDNA.

V was shortened by 5 bases and J by 9 bases, with 14 bases between the two germline ends. Looked up from germline, CDR1 is SGHTA and CDR2 is FQGTGA. The CDR3 contains 13 residues. The authors' processing: Using reference gene primer amplification, nucleated cell counts were estimated. Sequencing was performed with immunoSEQ multiplex PCR; in TCRdb, only in-frame clones are kept and a portion is missing. D and trimming were read from the DNA, whereas the V and J calls and clone size are those reported in that table. The repertoire consists of approximately 230,000 clones, with around 88% occurring once and the leading ten covering about 1.3%.

Sequenced material: peripheral blood. This clonotype was sampled from a man older than 75 with acute or convalescent COVID-19. The chain recombines TRBV7-3 with TRBJ2-1, with D hard to call. The chain's CDR3 is CASSQDSTGEQFF. The CDR3 nucleotides are TGTGCCAGCAGCCAAGACTCCACGGGTGAGCAGTTCTTC.